This TCR beta chain was obtained from a study of radiation and T cells in renal cell carcinoma. In germline, CDR1 is SGHRS, CDR2 YFSETQ. The CDR3 has 12 residues. Trimming pared 2 bases from V and 2 bases from J, leaving 4 bases between. As concerns this clone: The target antigen is unknown.

Treatment here: 15 Gy SBRT to primary tumor, nephrectomy 4 weeks later. General study findings and limits: Dominant CDR3 motifs occupied more repertoire in irradiated than control tumors.

Here immunoSEQ multiplex PCR was the method, and the copy in TCRdb shows in-frame clones only, minus some. The repertoire includes approximately 10,000 clones, around 63% of them detected once, and roughly 15% sits in the top ten. The chain carries TRBV5-1 and TRBJ1-2; D is uncertain. This specimen was tumor tissue, taken from a patient whose treatment included radiotherapy and nephrectomy. The source of this sequence is a woman aged 45-65 years with renal cell carcinoma. The CDR3 region is CASSFENYGYTF. For the CDR3, the DNA is TGCGCCAGCAGCTTTGAGAACTATGGCTACACCTTC.